The TCR beta chain described here comes from a study of T cells in Graves' hyperthyroidism and ophthalmopathy. Turning to the study itself: Peripheral blood sampling occurred at initial diagnosis, before any treatment.

Amplified regions were TCR beta CDR3 sequences from RNA transcripts. The HTBI primer set served for first-round RT-PCR of the TCR CDR3. TCRdb re-derived calls from the multiplex PCR reads in MiXCR, one entry per CDR3 protein. In the table there are more than 350,000 distinct CDR3 sequences, 14% to 15% of which are singletons. Study-level results: Most thyroid clonotypes expanded above 0.001 appeared in blood too.

Not enrolled were patients with uncontrolled infection, other autoimmune disease, pregnancy or lactation. This clonotype was detected ten times or more. Its antigen is not identified. CDR1 and CDR2 (germline): LGHDT, YNNKEL (reference sequence). The CDR3 sequence is 15 residues long. The J segment lost 2 bases and the V segment lost 3 bases, leaving 4 bases of the junction unmatched. The receptor's source is a young woman with Graves' hyperthyroidism. The sample comprised blood. The chain uses TRBV3-1 and TRBJ2-3, with 8 bases aligning to TRBD2. The CDR3 reads CASSQFSGNTDTQYF. Written as DNA, the CDR3 is TGTGCCAGCAGCCAGTTTAGCGGGAACACAGATACGCAGTATTTT.